The 26 T cell receptor beta chains below come from one sample, sequenced in a study of blood T cell repertoires in COVID-19. Profiling relied on immunoSEQ multiplex PCR, and the TCRdb table lists in-frame clones only, not all of them. The sample has tens of thousands of clones; about 74% are singletons. Material: peripheral blood. Every receptor here comes from a human donor with acute or convalescent COVID-19. The donor label of this sample is uncertain.

The CDR3 nucleotides are TGCGCCAGCAGCTCCGGACAGGGAGATATTAATGAGCAGTTCTTC. This gives the protein CASSSGQGDINEQFF. The V call is TRBV5-1, the J call TRBJ2-1, with 8 bases matching TRBD1. Germline V gene sequence: CDR1 SGHRS, CDR2 YFSETQ. The CDR3 contains 15 residues. With V trimmed by 3 bases and J by 7 bases, 9 bases remained unmatched.

The chain recombines TRBV9 with TRBJ2-2; no clear D. CDR1 and CDR2 (germline): SGDLS, YYNGEE. This CDR3 comprises 14 residues. The V and J ends lost 0 bases and 4 bases respectively, with 7 bases between them. The CDR3 reads CASSVAIATGELFF. The CDR3, as DNA: TGTGCCAGCAGCGTAGCGATAGCCACCGGGGAGCTGTTTTTT. Full variable domain (outside the CDR3, taken from reference TRBV9 and TRBJ2-2): DSGVTQTPKHLITATGQRVTLRCSPRSGDLSVYWYQQSLDQGLQFLIQYYNGEERAKGNILERFSAQQFPDLHSELNLSSLELGDSALYFCASSVAIATGELFFGEGSRLTVL.

The rearrangement links TRBV9 to TRBJ1-1; D is ambiguous. V was pared by 4 bases and J by 4 bases, with 20 bases between. CDR3 length: 16 residues. Germline assignment: CDR1 SGDLS and CDR2 YYNGEE. CDR3 sequence: CASSPNAGPRTTEAFF. The CDR3 nucleotides read TGTGCCAGCAGCCCAAACGCGGGCCCTCGAACCACTGAAGCTTTCTTT.

The chain employs TRBV10-3 and TRBJ2-1; 15 bases line up with TRBD2. After removal of 7 bases from V and 13 bases from J, the junction contained 5 bases not matched to a gene. The length of the CDR3 is 13 residues. Per germline, CDR1 ENHRY and CDR2 SYGVKD. The CDR3 DNA sequence: TGTGCCATCACCGGGACTAGCGGGGGGACTCAGTTCTTC. It codes for CAITGTSGGTQFF.

This chain connects TRBV6-1 to TRBJ2-2; 8 bases map to TRBD2. With V trimmed by 4 bases and J by 4 bases, 11 bases remained unmatched. CDR3 length: 17 amino acids. Germline CDR1 is MNHNS and CDR2 is SASEGT. The CDR3 sequence: CASSAFSGALVTGELFF. CDR3 coding DNA: TGTGCCAGCAGTGCCTTTAGCGGGGCTCTGGTCACCGGGGAGCTGTTTTTT.

The chain links TRBV12-3 or TRBV12-4 to TRBJ2-1; 7 positions match TRBD1. The CDR3 runs to 13 residues. After removal of 6 bases from V and 3 bases from J, the junction contained 2 bases not matched to a gene. The DNA of the CDR3 is TGTGCCAGCAGCCGGGACAGCTACAATGAGCAGTTCTTC. Its protein is CASSRDSYNEQFF.

The table lists this clone with a few counts. The chain recombines TRBV5-1 with TRBJ2-5, with D possibly being TRBD2 (5 bases). CDR3 length: 18 residues. CDR1 SGHRS and CDR2 YFSETQ come from the germline V gene. Trimming took 0 bases from V and 4 from J, leaving 22 bases between them. The CDR3 sequence is CASSLGSAAERKGETQYF. Written as DNA, the CDR3 is TGCGCCAGCAGCTTGGGGTCAGCGGCGGAACGCAAGGGAGAGACCCAGTACTTC.

The chain combines TRBV5-8 with TRBJ2-1; TRBD2 aligns across 8 bases. In germline, CDR1 is SGHTS, CDR2 YDEGEE. The CDR3 has 13 residues. The ends lost 1 base at V and 12 bases at J; junction bases unmatched: 6. CDR3 DNA: TGTGCCAGCAGCTTGTATTCGGCGGGAGGGCAGTTCTTC. It encodes CASSLYSAGGQFF.

The chain is built from TRBV6-6 and TRBJ1-1; 7 positions agree with TRBD1. The CDR3 loop spans 14 amino acids. CDR1 and CDR2 (germline): MNHNY, SVGAGI (reference sequence). The V segment lost 7 bases and the J segment 3 bases; nucleotides outside the gene matches: 8. CDR3 sequence reads: CASIPPQGDTEAFF. The CDR3 nucleotides read TGTGCCAGCATTCCTCCCCAGGGGGACACTGAAGCTTTCTTT.

The rearrangement joins TRBV5-1 to TRBJ2-2, with 7 bases identical to TRBD1. J was trimmed by 4 bases and V by 0 bases; bases with no gene match: 6. The CDR3 is 16 amino acids. Germline CDR1 and CDR2: SGHRS and YFSETQ. The CDR3 sequence is CASSLDWQGVTGELFF. The DNA for the CDR3 is TGCGCCAGCAGCTTGGACTGGCAGGGGGTCACCGGGGAGCTGTTTTTT.

The rearrangement uses TRBV27 and TRBJ2-7; maybe TRBD1 (5 bases). V lost 7 bases to trimming and J lost 1 base, with 11 bases between them. Germline values: CDR1 MNHEY, CDR2 SMNVEV (reference sequence). CDR3 length: 13 amino acids. CDR3: CASTRADSYEQYF. In nucleotides, the CDR3 is TGTGCCAGCACCAGGGCGGATTCCTACGAGCAGTACTTC.

For this clone: The sample holds other DNA sequences that translate to the same CDR3. V usage is TRBV12-3 or TRBV12-4 and J usage is TRBJ1-1, with D uncertain. This CDR3 is built from 13 residues. V was clipped by 2 bases and J by 1 base, with 5 bases between them. CDR3 protein: CASSLTGNTEAFF. The DNA of the CDR3 is TGTGCCAGCAGTTTAACCGGGAACACTGAAGCTTTCTTT.

V is TRBV4-3 and J is TRBJ2-1; D is possibly TRBD2 (6 bases). Deletions cut 4 bases from V and 4 bases from J, with 17 bases between. CDR1 is LGHNA, CDR2 YSLEER, per germline. The CDR3 runs to 16 residues. CDR3 bases: TGCGCCAGCAGCCGGGAGGTACAACAAACTTACAATGAGCAGTTCTTC. Its translation: CASSREVQQTYNEQFF.

This chain links TRBV4-2 with TRBJ1-2; 7 nucleotides match TRBD1. The V gene's germline CDR1 is LGHNA and CDR2 YNFKEQ. J was trimmed by 5 bases and V by 3 bases; bases with no gene match: 15. The CDR3 extends over 17 amino acids. CDR3 bases: TGTGCCAGCAGCCATCCAGGGGGATACGCCTTCGATTATGGCTACACCTTC. Encoded protein: CASSHPGGYAFDYGYTF.

The rearrangement uses TRBV6-2 or TRBV6-3 and TRBJ2-6; perhaps TRBD1 as D (5 bases). Germline V CDR1 and CDR2: MNHEY, SVGEGT. The CDR3 loop spans 16 amino acids. V shed 4 bases and J shed 2 bases, with 12 bases lying between them. The chain's CDR3 is CASSFREKAGANVLTF. CDR3 DNA sequence: TGTGCCAGCAGTTTCAGGGAAAAGGCTGGGGCCAACGTCCTGACTTTC.

V is TRBV6-1 and J is TRBJ2-3; 9 bases align to TRBD2. Trimming cost V 7 bases and J 4 bases; bases outside gene matches: 9. CDR3 size: 15 residues. The V gene's germline CDR1 is MNHNS and CDR2 SASEGT. The DNA of the CDR3 is TGTGCCAGCACCGCCGGGACTAGCAGGTCAGATACGCAGTATTTT. This gives the protein CASTAGTSRSDTQYF.

The chain has TRBV7-9 and TRBJ1-2, with D perhaps matching TRBD1 (6 bases). V lost 1 base and J lost 7, with 22 bases in between. The CDR3 loop spans 17 amino acids. CDR1 is SEHNR, CDR2 FQNEAQ, per germline (reference sequence). As DNA, the CDR3 is TGTGCCAGCAGCTTAGGGGGGACAAGGGACACCCTCGGTGGCTACACCTTC. Its protein is CASSLGGTRDTLGGYTF.

The chain joins TRBV2 to TRBJ2-5, with 11 bases lining up with TRBD2. The CDR3 runs 15 residues. V trimming: 4 bases; J trimming: 5 bases; junction bases outside the gene matches: 6. From germline, CDR1 is SNHLY and CDR2 FYNNEI. DNA of the CDR3: TGTGCCAGCAGTGTAGCGGGAGGGGTATTGGAGACCCAGTACTTC. This encodes CASSVAGGVLETQYF.

The chain joins TRBV7-8 to TRBJ2-5, with 11 positions matching TRBD2. J lost 1 base, V lost 5 bases, and 3 bases had no gene match. Germline values: CDR1 SGHVS, CDR2 FQNEAQ. There are 15 residues in the CDR3. This CDR3 is CASSKLAGAQETQYF. DNA for the CDR3: TGTGCCAGCAGCAAACTAGCGGGAGCCCAAGAGACCCAGTACTTC.

J is TRBJ1-2 and V is TRBV19; TRBD1 agrees at 9 bases. Germline V gene lookup returns CDR1 LNHDA and CDR2 SQIVND (reference sequence). The ends lost 5 bases at V and 3 bases at J; junction bases unmatched: 4. The CDR3 is 14 amino acids. Here the CDR3 reads CASSYRQGDYGYTF. CDR3 nucleotide sequence: TGTGCCAGTAGTTACCGACAGGGGGACTATGGCTACACCTTC.

This clone was observed once. V usage is TRBV14 and J usage is TRBJ2-5; TRBD1 might be the D (5 bases). Trimming pared 4 bases from V and 1 base from J, leaving 16 bases between. The CDR3 extends over 16 amino acids. Germline lookup yields CDR1 SGHDN and CDR2 FVKESK. The CDR3 loop reads CASSPGLGTFQETQYF. For the CDR3, the DNA is TGTGCCAGCAGCCCAGGGCTAGGCACTTTCCAAGAGACCCAGTACTTC.

The V call is TRBV20-1, the J call TRBJ2-6; 13 positions agree with TRBD2. The J segment lost 4 bases and the V segment lost 3 bases, leaving 9 bases of the junction unmatched. There are 18 residues in the CDR3. From germline, CDR1 is DFQATT and CDR2 SNEGSKA (reference sequence). The CDR3 DNA reads as TGCAGTGCTAGTAATAGCGGACTAGCGGGAGAAGGGGCCAACGTCCTGACTTTC. Its translation: CSASNSGLAGEGANVLTF.

The rearrangement uses TRBV28 and TRBJ2-7; D uncertain. Trimming took off 7 bases at V and 0 bases at J, with 19 bases between the two ends. The germline V gene encodes CDR1 MDHEN and CDR2 SYDVKM. This CDR3 comprises 16 residues. CDR3 loop: CASTSLRPFSSYEQYV. The CDR3 DNA reads as TGTGCCAGCACCAGCCTGAGGCCCTTTAGCTCCTACGAGCAGTACGTC.

This rearrangement joins TRBV15 to TRBJ2-6; 8 bases fit TRBD1. CDR3 length equals 21 residues. CDR1 is LNHNV, CDR2 YYDKDF, per germline (reference sequence). Trimming at V came to 1 base and at J to 4 bases, leaving 18 bases not matched to a gene. The DNA for the CDR3 is TGTGCCACCAGCAGAGCCATAAGTCGGACAGGGACCTCCTTCGGGGCCAACGTCCTGACTTTC. Encoded protein: CATSRAISRTGTSFGANVLTF.

This clone was recorded only once. The genes are TRBV5-4 and TRBJ2-3; 9 nucleotides line up with TRBD1. The CDR3 runs to 13 residues. The V gene end was trimmed by 7 bases and the J gene end by 3 bases; junction bases not matched to a gene: 3. Per the germline V gene, CDR1 is SGHNT and CDR2 is YYREEE (reference sequence). CDR3 DNA: TGTGCCAGCGAGGACAGGGGAACAGATACGCAGTATTTT. It specifies CASEDRGTDTQYF.

Only a few counts were recorded for this clone. The V gene is TRBV19, the J gene TRBJ1-6; TRBD1 matches at 8 bases. V was pared by 4 bases and J by 6 bases, with 2 bases of the junction left unmatched. Germline CDR1 and CDR2: LNHDA and SQIVND (reference sequence). The CDR3 covers 14 residues. The CDR3 bases are TGTGCCAGTAGTACCGACAGGGGTAATTCACCCCTCCACTTT. It is translated as CASSTDRGNSPLHF.